What follows is one T cell receptor beta chain and its context. Its matching antigen is unknown. The sample belongs to a study of OX40 agonist ivuxolimab in advanced cancers. Study-wide background: Earlier treatment with anti-PD-1, anti-PD-L1 or anti-CTLA-4 was permitted, and 30% to 40% had received some. Points from the study as a whole: Researchers did not establish what antigens the expanded peripheral T cells target.

Using immunoSEQ multiplex PCR, the repertoire was profiled, and TCRdb retains in-frame clones only, with some absent. The sample has nearly 50,000 clones; around nine tenths are singletons. The sample in question was CD4+ or CD8+ T cells sorted from blood, obtained in a trial of the OX40 agonist ivuxolimab. The TCR comes from an adult with an advanced solid tumor such as melanoma, head and neck, liver or kidney cancer.

In nucleotides, the CDR3 is TGTGCCAGTAGCGATTTCCTTGGGAAGGCCCTCCACTTT. Translating gives CASSDFLGKALHF. The genes are TRBV6-6 and TRBJ1-6; D unresolved. CDR1 MNHNY and CDR2 SVGAGI come from the germline V gene (reference sequence). The CDR3 is made up of 13 amino acids. Trimming cost V 9 bases and J 14 bases, with 20 bases left between them.